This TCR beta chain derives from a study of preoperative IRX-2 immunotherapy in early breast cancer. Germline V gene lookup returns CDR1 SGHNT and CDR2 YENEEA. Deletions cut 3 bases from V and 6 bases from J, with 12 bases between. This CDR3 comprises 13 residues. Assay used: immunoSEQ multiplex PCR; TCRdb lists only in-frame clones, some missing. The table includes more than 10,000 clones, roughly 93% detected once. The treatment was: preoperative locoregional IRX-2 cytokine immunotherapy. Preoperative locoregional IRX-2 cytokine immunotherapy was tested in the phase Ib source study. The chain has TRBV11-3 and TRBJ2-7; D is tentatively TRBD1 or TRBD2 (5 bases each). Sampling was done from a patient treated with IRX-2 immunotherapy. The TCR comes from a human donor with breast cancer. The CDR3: CASSLGDLREQYF. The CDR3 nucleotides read TGTGCCAGCAGCTTGGGGGACCTACGCGAGCAGTACTTC.